The source of this TCR beta chain is a study of response to subunit inactivated influenza vaccine. MiXCR, applied by TCRdb to the RT-PCR reads, yields one record per CDR3 protein. In the table there are hundreds of thousands of distinct CDR3 sequences, roughly 10% of which are singletons. Germline V gene data show CDR1 as SEHNR and CDR2 as FQNEAQ (reference sequence). Deletions cut 0 bases from V and 1 base from J, with 6 bases between. The CDR3 consists of 14 residues. The source of this sequence is a man aged 45-65 years who received an inactivated influenza vaccine. Sequenced material: PBMCs from blood, taken on the day of vaccination. This rearrangement joins TRBV7-9 to TRBJ1-1, with D tentatively TRBD1 (5 bases). In DNA, the CDR3 is TGTGCCAGCAGCTTAGCGGGGACGAACACTGAAGCTTTCTTT. It specifies CASSLAGTNTEAFF. Using reference TRBV7-9 and TRBJ1-1 for the parts outside the CDR3, the full variable domain is DTGVSQNPRHKITKRGQNVTFRCDPISEHNRLYWYRQTLGQGPEFLTYFQNEAQLEKSRLLSDRFSAERPKGSFSTLEIQRTEQGDSAMYLCASSLAGTNTEAFFGQGTRLTVV.